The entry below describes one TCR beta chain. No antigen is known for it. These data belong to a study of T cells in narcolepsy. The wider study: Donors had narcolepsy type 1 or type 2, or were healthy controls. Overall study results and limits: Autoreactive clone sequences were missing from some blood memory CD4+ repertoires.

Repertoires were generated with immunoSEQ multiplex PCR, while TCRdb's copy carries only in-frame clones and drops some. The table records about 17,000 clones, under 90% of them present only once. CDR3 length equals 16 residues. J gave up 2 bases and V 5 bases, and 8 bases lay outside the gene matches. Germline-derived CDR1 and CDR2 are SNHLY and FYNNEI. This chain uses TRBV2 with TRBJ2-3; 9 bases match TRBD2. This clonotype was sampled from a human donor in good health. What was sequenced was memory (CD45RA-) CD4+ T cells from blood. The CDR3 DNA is TGTGCCAGCAGTAACCCGGGACTAGCCCACACAGATACGCAGTATTTT. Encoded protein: CASSNPGLAHTDTQYF.